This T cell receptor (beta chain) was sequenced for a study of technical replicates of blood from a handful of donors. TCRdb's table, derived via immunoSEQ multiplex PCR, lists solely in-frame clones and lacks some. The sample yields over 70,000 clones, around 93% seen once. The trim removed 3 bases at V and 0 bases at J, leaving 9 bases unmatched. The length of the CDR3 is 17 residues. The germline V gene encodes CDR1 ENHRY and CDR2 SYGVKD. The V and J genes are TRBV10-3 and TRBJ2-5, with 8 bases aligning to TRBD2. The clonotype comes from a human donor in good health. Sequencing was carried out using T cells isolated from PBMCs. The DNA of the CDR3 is TGTGCCATCAGTGAAGGAGTGACTAGCGCCTACCAAGAGACCCAGTACTTC. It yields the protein CAISEGVTSAYQETQYF.